One sample yielded the 32 T cell receptor beta chains listed below, sequenced in a study of cytomegalovirus exposure and HLA in healthy donors. Researchers ran the PCR with 60 Vbeta and 13 Jbeta primers. Assay used: immunoSEQ multiplex PCR; TCRdb lists only in-frame clones, some missing. The sample carries 150,000 to 200,000 clones, around 77% recorded once. The sample taken for sequencing was PBMCs. These receptors all stem from a man aged 55-75 years in good health and CMV-seronegative.

The chain links TRBV5-1 to TRBJ2-3; TRBD1 agrees at 10 bases. V dropped 3 bases and J dropped 2; count of bases not matched to a gene: 6. Germline values: CDR1 SGHRS, CDR2 YFSETQ. There are 16 residues in the CDR3. In DNA, the CDR3 is TGCGCCAGCAGCTCGGGGGGACAGGGGCTCACAGATACGCAGTATTTT. This sequence encodes CASSSGGQGLTDTQYF.

The rearrangement joins TRBV4-3 to TRBJ2-1; 9 bases match TRBD2. This CDR3 contains 16 residues. CDR1 is LGHNA, CDR2 YSLEER, per germline. The trim removed 4 bases at V and 7 bases at J, leaving 11 bases unmatched. In DNA, the CDR3 is TGCGCCAGCAGCCGAGTAGCGGGAGCCCCGGGGAATGAGCAGTTCTTC. Translation: CASSRVAGAPGNEQFF.

J is TRBJ2-3 and V is TRBV10-3, with a weak D call TRBD1 (5 bases). The length of the CDR3 is 15 residues. Germline V lookup: CDR1 ENHRY, CDR2 SYGVKD. V dropped 7 bases and J dropped 5 bases, with 19 bases sitting between them. CDR3 nucleotide sequence: TGTGCCATCATGCCGCAGGGAAGTGTAGGAGATACGCAGTATTTT. This codes for CAIMPQGSVGDTQYF.

This clone showed up just once. The V call is TRBV21-1, the J call TRBJ2-7; the D call TRBD2 from the table was never checked on the DNA. TRBV21-1 is a recognized pseudogene. CDR3 length equals 17 residues. DNA of the CDR3: TGTGCCAGCAGCAAAGTCTGGGGTCAGCGGGGTTTCCTCGAGCAGTACTTC. It yields the protein CASSKVWGQRGFLEQYF.

Worth noting for this clone: Compared with germline, one end of the junction differs, possibly owing to a read error. This sequence joins TRBV5-4 and TRBJ2-7, with 10 nucleotides matching TRBD2. Germline-derived CDR1 and CDR2 are SGHNT and YYREEE (reference sequence). CDR3 length: 15 amino acids. CDR3 residues: CASSALAGASNEQYF. The CDR3 DNA reads as TGTGCCAGCAGCGCCCTAGCGGGAGCCTCCAACGAGCAGTACTTC.

CDR3 nucleotides: TGTGCCTGCGTAAGGGGAATAGCGGGAGGAATCGAGCAGTACTTC. Translating it yields CACVRGIAGGIEQYF. The chain joins TRBV28 to TRBJ2-7, with 10 bases matching TRBD2. This CDR3 has 15 amino acids. Germline values: CDR1 MDHEN, CDR2 SYDVKM. J gave up 6 bases and V 11 bases, and 16 bases lay outside the gene matches. The entire variable domain, with the rest obtained from reference TRBV28 and TRBJ2-7, is as follows: DVKVTQSSRYLVKRTGEKVFLECVQDMDHENMFWYRQDPGLGLRLIYFSYDVKMKEKGDIPEGYSVSREKKERFSLILESASTNQTSMYLCACVRGIAGGIEQYFGPGTRLTVT.

The CDR3 coding sequence is TGTGCCAGCAGCTTGGGCGGGGGACCCACAGATACGCAGTATTTT. Protein product: CASSLGGGPTDTQYF. V gene TRBV5-6 combines with J gene TRBJ2-3; 7 bases agree with TRBD2. With V trimmed by 0 bases and J by 2 bases, 3 bases remained unmatched. Germline-derived CDR1 and CDR2 are SGHDT and YYEEEE. CDR3 size: 15 residues.

This clone turned up a few times. The chain combines TRBV4-3 with TRBJ1-5; D is possibly TRBD1 (6 bases). The germline gives CDR1 LGHNA, CDR2 YSLEER. V shed 1 base and J shed 9 bases, with 10 bases lying between them. CDR3 length equals 13 residues. The CDR3 bases are TGCGCCAGCAGCCAAGTTACAGGGACGCCCCAGCATTTT. Protein sequence: CASSQVTGTPQHF.

V is TRBV29-1 and J is TRBJ2-7; D might be TRBD1 (6 bases). The CDR3 runs to 14 residues. V lost 5 bases and J lost 2, with 16 bases in between. Germline loops: CDR1 SQVTM, CDR2 ANQGSEA. The CDR3 DNA sequence: TGCAGCGTTAAAAAACAGGGTAGACCCTACGAGCAGTACTTC. Translated: CSVKKQGRPYEQYF.

V gene TRBV9 combines with J gene TRBJ2-1; 8 positions match TRBD2. The germline V gene encodes CDR1 SGDLS and CDR2 YYNGEE. The CDR3 runs 15 residues. V dropped 1 base and J dropped 5; count of bases not matched to a gene: 5. The CDR3 spells CASSVPGLGDNEQFF. In DNA form, the CDR3 reads TGTGCCAGCAGCGTACCGGGACTAGGAGACAATGAGCAGTTCTTC.

The V gene is TRBV2, the J gene TRBJ2-3; perhaps TRBD2 as D (6 bases). V dropped 6 bases and J dropped 0 bases, with 10 bases sitting between them. Germline loops: CDR1 SNHLY, CDR2 FYNNEI. The CDR3 totals 14 residues. The CDR3 DNA is TGTGCCAGCAGCCGGGACTCCAGCACAGATACGCAGTATTTT. This gives the protein CASSRDSSTDTQYF.

The V call is TRBV7-2, the J call TRBJ2-1, with TRBD1 identical over 12 bases. Germline CDR1 and CDR2: SGHTA and FQGNSA. The junction had 11 bases not matched to a gene; V was cut back by 5 bases and J by 6 bases. The CDR3 is 17 residues long. The CDR3, as DNA: TGTGCCAGCAGCGTGGCGTTGGGGACAGGGGGCCCCAATGAGCAGTTCTTC. It codes for CASSVALGTGGPNEQFF.

The V call is TRBV6-5, the J call TRBJ2-5, with a weak D call TRBD1 (5 bases). Germline-derived CDR1 and CDR2 are MNHEY and SVGAGI. The V and J ends lost 7 bases and 5 bases respectively, with 14 bases between them. The CDR3 extends over 13 amino acids. CDR3 residues: CASTWGQGETQYF. The CDR3 region has the DNA TGTGCCAGCACATGGGGCCAGGGTGAGACCCAGTACTTC.

This clone was picked up a small number of times. V usage is TRBV27 and J usage is TRBJ1-4, with 7 bases lining up with TRBD1. Trimming took 5 bases from V and 8 from J; bases not matched to a gene: 11. Per the germline V gene, CDR1 is MNHEY and CDR2 is SMNVEV (reference sequence). This CDR3 is 15 amino acids long. The CDR3 sequence: CASSPLTGQGEKLFF. In DNA form, the CDR3 reads TGTGCCAGCAGTCCCCTGACAGGGCAAGGAGAAAAACTGTTTTTT.

A few counts support this clone. J is TRBJ1-3 and V is TRBV29-1; weak D call: TRBD1 (6 bases). The V gene's germline CDR1 is SQVTM and CDR2 ANQGSEA. The CDR3 runs to 13 residues. V lost 3 bases, J lost 2 bases, and 8 bases lay in between. CDR3 amino acids: CSVDGGPGNTIYF. The CDR3 DNA reads as TGCAGCGTTGACGGGGGGCCTGGAAACACCATATATTTT.

For this clone: This sample also contains other DNA sequences that code for the same CDR3. The chain is built from TRBV7-3 and TRBJ1-3; no clear D gene. With 5 bases removed from V and 0 bases from J, the gap between germline ends came to 5 bases. Germline V gene sequence: CDR1 SGHTA, CDR2 FQGTGA. The length of the CDR3 is 13 residues. CDR3 in amino acids: CASSPSSGNTIYF. In DNA, the CDR3 is TGTGCCAGCAGCCCGAGCTCTGGAAACACCATATATTTT.

A few counts support this clone. V gene TRBV27 combines with J gene TRBJ2-5; 10 nucleotides match TRBD1. The CDR3 is 16 residues long. The ends lost 3 bases at V and 5 bases at J; junction bases unmatched: 9. Germline V gene sequence: CDR1 MNHEY, CDR2 SMNVEV (reference sequence). The CDR3 here is CASSFTGTGVGETQYF. The CDR3 region has the DNA TGTGCCAGCAGTTTCACCGGGACAGGGGTGGGGGAGACCCAGTACTTC.

The chain carries TRBV10-3 and TRBJ1-1, with a possible D match to TRBD1 (6 bases). The CDR3 has 14 residues. Trimming took 10 bases from V and 1 from J, leaving 16 bases between them. Germline V gives CDR1 ENHRY, CDR2 SYGVKD. CDR3 loop: CATGRQVKNTEAFF. CDR3 DNA: TGTGCCACCGGTCGACAGGTGAAGAACACTGAAGCTTTCTTT.

The chain uses TRBV5-6 and TRBJ1-1; D call uncertain. Looked up from germline, CDR1 is SGHDT and CDR2 is YYEEEE. This CDR3 has 14 amino acids. Trimming shortened V by 1 base and J by 4 bases, and 11 bases separated the two germline ends. The CDR3 sequence is CASSLLGEGTEAFF. The DNA of the CDR3 is TGTGCCAGCAGCTTGTTGGGAGAGGGCACTGAAGCTTTCTTT.

V is TRBV7-2 and J is TRBJ1-6; D gene unclear. Trimming removed 5 bases from V and 6 bases from J, with 17 bases in between. CDR3 length: 16 amino acids. Looked up from germline, CDR1 is SGHTA and CDR2 is FQGNSA. CDR3 protein: CASSPSSGSTNSPLHF. The CDR3 DNA is TGTGCCAGCAGCCCCAGCTCGGGGAGCACTAATTCACCCCTCCACTTT.

The table lists this clone with a few counts. This chain connects TRBV4-3 to TRBJ1-4, with 8 bases matching TRBD1. V was clipped by 0 bases and J by 11 bases; unmatched bases: 11. The CDR3 contains 16 residues. The germline V gene encodes CDR1 LGHNA and CDR2 YSLEER. As DNA, the CDR3 is TGCGCCAGCAGCCAAGATCATGGGACAGGAGGAGGGAAACTGTTTTTT. Translated, it gives CASSQDHGTGGGKLFF.

The CDR3, as DNA: TGTGCCAGCAGCTTAGCGGCTAGCGGGGGGGGTATCCGCTCCTACAATGAGCAGTTCTTC. This sequence encodes CASSLAASGGGIRSYNEQFF. The rearrangement uses TRBV7-6 and TRBJ2-1; 12 nucleotides line up with TRBD2. The CDR3 sequence is 20 residues long. Germline-derived CDR1 and CDR2 are SGHVS and FNYEAQ. J lost 0 bases, V lost 0 bases, and 9 bases had no gene match.

V usage is TRBV6-5 and J usage is TRBJ2-2; the D gene is possibly TRBD2 (7 bases). CDR3 length: 15 residues. The germline gives CDR1 MNHEY, CDR2 SVGAGI. Trimming removed 6 bases from V and 4 bases from J, with 15 bases in between. CDR3 sequence (DNA): TGTGCCAGCAGGCTCAGCGGGACAACCACCGGGGAGCTGTTTTTT. As protein: CASRLSGTTTGELFF.

The genes are TRBV18 and TRBJ2-5, with TRBD2 identical over 11 bases. Germline values: CDR1 KGHSH, CDR2 LQKENI. The CDR3 length is 12 residues. The ends lost 10 bases at V and 10 bases at J; junction bases unmatched: 8. The CDR3 loop is CATATSGGNQYF. The CDR3 DNA follows: TGTGCCACCGCCACTAGCGGGGGAAACCAGTACTTC.

This clone was recorded once. The CDR3 coding sequence is TGTGCCAGCAGCGCGGACGGGGGGATATTCTCCTACGAGCAGTACTTC. Translating it yields CASSADGGIFSYEQYF. The J gene is TRBJ2-7, the V gene TRBV9, with 7 bases matching TRBD2. The V segment lost 3 bases and the J segment 0 bases; nucleotides outside the gene matches: 9. There are 16 residues in the CDR3. Germline CDR1 is SGDLS and CDR2 is YYNGEE.

V is TRBV11-1 and J is TRBJ2-7; D remains unclear. There are 13 residues in the CDR3. Germline loops: CDR1 SGHAT, CDR2 FQDESV (reference sequence). V lost 5 bases, J lost 1 base, and 9 bases lay in between. CDR3 nucleotides: TGTGCCAGCAGCCCCCTTCGTTCCTACGAGCAGTACTTC. Translating it yields CASSPLRSYEQYF.

V and J are TRBV7-6 and TRBJ1-5; possible D gene TRBD1, 6 bases. The germline V and J ends were trimmed by 1 base and 4 bases, with 8 bases remaining between them. The CDR3 totals 14 residues. The germline CDR1 and CDR2 sequences are SGHVS and FNYEAQ. CDR3 sequence (DNA): TGTGCCAGCAGCTTAGACAGGGCAAATCAGCCCCAGCATTTT. Its translation: CASSLDRANQPQHF. Using reference TRBV7-6 and TRBJ1-5 for the parts outside the CDR3, the full variable domain is GAGVSQSPRYKVTKRGQDVALRCDPISGHVSLYWYRQALGQGPEFLTYFNYEAQQDKSGLPNDRFSAERPEGSISTLTIQRTEQRDSAMYRCASSLDRANQPQHFGDGTRLSIL.

The V and J genes are TRBV5-1 and TRBJ1-1; 10 bases match TRBD1. V trimming: 7 bases; J trimming: 5 bases; junction bases outside the gene matches: 14. Germline values: CDR1 SGHRS, CDR2 YFSETQ. The CDR3 contains 16 residues. The CDR3 reads CASGKDRGLRGTEAFF. The CDR3, as DNA: TGCGCCAGCGGTAAAGACAGGGGGCTACGGGGGACTGAAGCTTTCTTT.

Turning to this clone: The identical CDR3 is also encoded by other nucleotide sequences in the sample. The rearrangement uses TRBV7-9 and TRBJ2-7; the match to TRBD1 covers 7 bases. The length of the CDR3 is 15 residues. Losses at the gene ends were 1 base for V and 3 bases for J; bases not matched to a gene: 6. CDR1 is SEHNR and CDR2 is FQNEAQ in the germline V gene (reference sequence). The DNA of the CDR3 is TGTGCCAGCAGCTTAGGACAGGGAAATGTCTACGAGCAGTACTTC. Protein: CASSLGQGNVYEQYF.

This clone was observed a single time. The chain employs TRBV5-1 and TRBJ2-2; D perhaps matches TRBD2 (6 bases). The V and J ends lost 1 base and 4 bases respectively, with 14 bases between them. This CDR3 has 16 residues. The germline V gene has CDR1 SGHRS and CDR2 YFSETQ. The CDR3 protein is CASSLSRGSSTGELFF. DNA of the CDR3: TGCGCCAGCAGCTTGTCTCGGGGGAGCAGCACCGGGGAGCTGTTTTTT. The complete variable domain, with remaining parts taken from reference TRBV5-1 and TRBJ2-2, reads KAGVTQTPRYLIKTRGQQVTLSCSPISGHRSVSWYQQTPGQGLQFLFEYFSETQRNKGNFPGRFSGRQFSNSRSEMNVSTLELGDSALYLCASSLSRGSSTGELFFGEGSRLTVL.

The chain couples TRBV30 to TRBJ2-7; TRBD1 matches 7 bases. Germline CDR1 GTSNPN, CDR2 SVGIG (reference sequence). This CDR3 contains 15 residues. Trimming cost V 0 bases and J 3 bases; bases outside gene matches: 8. CDR3 sequence (DNA): TGTGCCTGGAGTGTAGGAGGACAGGATCTCTACGAGCAGTACTTC. It specifies CAWSVGGQDLYEQYF.

The chain carries TRBV6-5 and TRBJ2-1; unclear D gene. Germline CDR1 reads MNHEY; CDR2 reads SVGAGI. Trimming left V 3 bases short and J 7 bases short, with 10 bases between. This CDR3 is built from 13 residues. The CDR3 loop reads CASSYNQENEQFF. CDR3 in DNA: TGTGCCAGCAGTTATAACCAAGAGAATGAGCAGTTCTTC.